This T cell receptor beta chain was found in a study of blood T cells in healthy people across ages. Donors each provided about 9.5 milliliters of peripheral blood. A remark on this clonotype: Its target is unknown.

Through a sample-barcoded 5' primer and a J-beta primer mix, a second PCR was run for roughly 6 to 11 cycles. TCRdb analysed the 5' RACE reads with MiXCR anew, one entry per CDR3 protein. The sample lists about 620,000 distinct CDR3 sequences; roughly 21% were seen once. Whole-study findings and limits: As age increased, TCR beta diversity per million T cells fell in a roughly linear fashion.

CDR1 is LNHDA, CDR2 SQIVND, per germline (reference sequence). The CDR3 is 15 residues long. The ends lost 5 bases at V and 2 bases at J; junction bases unmatched: 6. The source is an older man in good health. The specimen was blood. V gene TRBV19 combines with J gene TRBJ2-7; TRBD1 agrees at 10 bases. CDR3 DNA: TGTGCCAGTAGTTCTCCGGGACAGGGGACCTACGAGCAGTACTTC. Translated: CASSSPGQGTYEQYF.